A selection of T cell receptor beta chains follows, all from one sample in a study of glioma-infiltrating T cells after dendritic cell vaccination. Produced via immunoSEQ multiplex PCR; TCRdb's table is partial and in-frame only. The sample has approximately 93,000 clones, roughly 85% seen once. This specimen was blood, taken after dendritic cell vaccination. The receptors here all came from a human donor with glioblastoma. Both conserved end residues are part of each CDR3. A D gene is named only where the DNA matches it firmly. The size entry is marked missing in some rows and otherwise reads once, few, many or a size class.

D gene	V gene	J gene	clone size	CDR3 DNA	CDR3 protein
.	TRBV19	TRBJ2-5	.	TGTGCCAGTAGTCCTCAGGGTCAAGAGACCCAGTACTTC	CASSPQGQETQYF
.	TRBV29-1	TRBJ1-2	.	TGCAGCGTTGAGTTGACACCGTATGGCTACACCTTC	CSVELTPYGYTF
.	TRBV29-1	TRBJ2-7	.	TGCAGCGTTGTGGGGCAGGGTGCAGCCTACGAGCAGTACTTC	CSVVGQGAAYEQYF
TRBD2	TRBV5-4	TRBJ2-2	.	TGTGCCAGCAGCTTTTTAGCGGGAGTCGCGAACACCGGGGAGCTGTTTTTT	CASSFLAGVANTGELFF
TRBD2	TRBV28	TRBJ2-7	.	TGTGCCAGCAGTTTAGCGGGAGGCTACGAGCAGTACTTC	CASSLAGGYEQYF
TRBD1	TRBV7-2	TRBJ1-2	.	TGTGCCAGCAGTACTACAGGGGGACTCAATCCTGGGAGTGGTGGCTACACCTTC	CASSTTGGLNPGSGGYTF
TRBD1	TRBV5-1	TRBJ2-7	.	TGCGCCAGCAGCTTTGACAGGGGCTCCTACGAGCAGTACTTC	CASSFDRGSYEQYF
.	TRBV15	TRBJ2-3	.	TGTGCCACGGGGGGAGGCATCACCCTCCCAGATACGCAGTATTTT	CATGGGITLPDTQYF
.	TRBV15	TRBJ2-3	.	TGTGCCACCAGCGGGGGGGCGTTCACAGATACGCAGTATTTT	CATSGGAFTDTQYF
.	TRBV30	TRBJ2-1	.	TGTGCCTGGACCCCAAATCTAGCCTCCTACAATGAGCAGTTCTTC	CAWTPNLASYNEQFF
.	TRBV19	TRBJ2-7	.	TGTGCCAGTAGTATAGACAGGGATCACGAGCAGTACTTC	CASSIDRDHEQYF
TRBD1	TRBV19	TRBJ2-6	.	TGTGCCAGTAGCATCGACAGGGTAGGTCCAACTGGGGCCAACGTCCTGACTTTC	CASSIDRVGPTGANVLTF
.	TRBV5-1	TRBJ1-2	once	TGCGCCAGCAGCTTGGGGGCAGGGACTGGTATCGATGGCTACACCTTC	CASSLGAGTGIDGYTF
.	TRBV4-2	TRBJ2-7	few	TGTGCCAGCAGCTTGGGCAGTTGGGAGCAGTACTTC	CASSLGSWEQYF
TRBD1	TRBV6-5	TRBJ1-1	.	TGTGCCAGCAGCGGGGACAGGGGGCAAAAGTCTGAAGCTTTCTTT	CASSGDRGQKSEAFF
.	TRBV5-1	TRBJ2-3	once	TGCGCCAGCAGCTTGAGGGGCAGGCCCCCCACAGATACGCAGTATTTT	CASSLRGRPPTDTQYF
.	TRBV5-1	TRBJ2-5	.	TGCGCCAGCAGCAATGACGGGAGTGGGGGCCAGTACTTC	CASSNDGSGGQYF
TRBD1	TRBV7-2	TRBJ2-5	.	TGTGCCAGCAGCTTACAGAGGGACAGGGGGAGGGAGACCCAGTACTTC	CASSLQRDRGRETQYF
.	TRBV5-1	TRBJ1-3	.	TGCGCCAGCAGCTTGGCCGAGAGGGGGTACTCTGGAAACACCATATATTTT	CASSLAERGYSGNTIYF
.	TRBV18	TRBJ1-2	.	TGTGCCAGCTCACCCGTGACAGACTATGGCTACACCTTC	CASSPVTDYGYTF
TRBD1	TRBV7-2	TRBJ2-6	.	TGTGCCAGCAGCTTCGGAACAGGGGCCTCTGGGGCCAACGTCCTGACTTTC	CASSFGTGASGANVLTF
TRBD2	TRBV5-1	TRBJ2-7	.	TGCGCCAGCAGCGTAGTAGCGGGAGCCCCCTACGAGCAGTACTTC	CASSVVAGAPYEQYF
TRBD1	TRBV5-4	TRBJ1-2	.	TGTGCCAGCAGCCGGCAGACCGGGACAGCGGTCGGGGGCTACACCTTC	CASSRQTGTAVGGYTF
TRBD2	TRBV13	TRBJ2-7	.	TGTGCCAGCAGCTTAGGCCTTCCTAGCGGGAACTACGAGCAGTACTTC	CASSLGLPSGNYEQYF
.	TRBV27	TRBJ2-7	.	TGTGCCAGCAGTTTATCGGCAGGGCTGTCCTACGAGCAGTACTTC	CASSLSAGLSYEQYF
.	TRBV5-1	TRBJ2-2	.	TGCGCCAGCAGCTTGGACTGGGCGAGATTCACCGGGGAGCTGTTTTTT	CASSLDWARFTGELFF
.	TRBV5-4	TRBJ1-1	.	TGTGCCAGCAGCTTGGAGACAGATGAAGCTTTCTTT	CASSLETDEAFF
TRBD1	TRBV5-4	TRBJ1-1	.	TGTGCCAGCAGCTGGGACAGGGGAGAGACTGAAGCTTTCTTT	CASSWDRGETEAFF
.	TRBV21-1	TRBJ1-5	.	TGTGCCAGCAGCAAACGTCCACAGGGACGGGGTCAGCCCCAGCATTTT	CASSKRPQGRGQPQHF
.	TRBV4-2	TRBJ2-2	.	TGTGCCAGCAGCCATGACAGCCCTTCGAACACCGGGGAGCTGTTTTTT	CASSHDSPSNTGELFF
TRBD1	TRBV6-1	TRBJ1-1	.	TGTGCCAGCACCCGGACAGGGGAGAACACTGAAGCTTTCTTT	CASTRTGENTEAFF
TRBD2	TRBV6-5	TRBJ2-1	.	TGTGCCAGCATGACTAGCGGGAGGCCGGGTGAGCAGTTCTTC	CASMTSGRPGEQFF
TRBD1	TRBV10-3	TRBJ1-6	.	TGTGCCATCAGTCCCGGGACAGAAGTTTATAATTCACCCCTCCACTTT	CAISPGTEVYNSPLHF
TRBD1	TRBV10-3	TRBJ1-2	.	TGTGCCATCAGGGGGACAGCTTGGAACTATGGCTACACCTTC	CAIRGTAWNYGYTF
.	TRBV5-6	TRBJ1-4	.	TGTGCCAGCACCTTAACGGTGTCGGCGCGGGGAGAAAAACTGTTTTTT	CASTLTVSARGEKLFF
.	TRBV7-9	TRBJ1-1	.	TGTGCCAGCAGCAGAGACTACACTGAAGCTTTCTTT	CASSRDYTEAFF
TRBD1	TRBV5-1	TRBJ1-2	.	TGCGCCAGCAGCTCCGAACCCGGGACAGGGGGCGGCTACACCTTC	CASSSEPGTGGGYTF
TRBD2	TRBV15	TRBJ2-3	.	TGTGCCACCAGCAGAGAGGGTGTGAAATACGGGACTAGTGAAACAGATACGCAGTATTTT	CATSREGVKYGTSETDTQYF
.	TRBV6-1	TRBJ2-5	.	TGTGCCAGCAGTGAAGGGACAGCGATTGAGACCCAGTACTTC	CASSEGTAIETQYF
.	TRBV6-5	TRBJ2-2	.	TGTGCCAGCAGTTCCATCGGGACTCCGCGGCTGTTTTTT	CASSSIGTPRLFF
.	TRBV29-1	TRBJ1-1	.	TGCAGCGTTGCTCCAGGGGAAGCTTTCTTT	CSVAPGEAFF